The TCR beta chain under discussion was sequenced for a study of blood T cell repertoires in COVID-19. As for the study in general: PBMCs, B-cell-depleted T cells, or T cells were the source of the cDNA or gDNA that made up the material.

Germline V gene sequence: CDR1 SGHTA, CDR2 FQGNSA. V was cut by 1 base and J by 0 bases, with 7 bases left in between. This CDR3 comprises 15 residues. Repertoires were generated with immunoSEQ multiplex PCR, while TCRdb's copy carries only in-frame clones and drops some. This table holds some 40,000 clones, about 88% found once. This clone was counted between two and nine times. Sequencing used peripheral blood. The rearrangement links TRBV7-2 to TRBJ1-3; D gene unclear. This clonotype originated in a human donor in a cohort sampled during active COVID-19. The CDR3, as DNA: TGTGCCAGCAGCTTAGGAGGATACTCTGGAAACACCATATATTTT. Residues: CASSLGGYSGNTIYF.